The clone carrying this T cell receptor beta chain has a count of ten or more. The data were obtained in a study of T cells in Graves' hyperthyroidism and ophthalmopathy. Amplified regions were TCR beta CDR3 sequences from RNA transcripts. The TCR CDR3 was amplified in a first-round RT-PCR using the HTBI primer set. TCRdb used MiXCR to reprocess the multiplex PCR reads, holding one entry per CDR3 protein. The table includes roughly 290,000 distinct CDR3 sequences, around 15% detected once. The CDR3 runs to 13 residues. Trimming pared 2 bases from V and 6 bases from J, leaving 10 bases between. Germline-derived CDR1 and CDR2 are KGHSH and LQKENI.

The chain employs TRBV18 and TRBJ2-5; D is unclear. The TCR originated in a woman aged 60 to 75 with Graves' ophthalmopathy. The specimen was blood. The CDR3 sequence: CASSPTGRQTQYF. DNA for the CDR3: TGTGCCAGCTCACCAACGGGCCGGCAGACCCAGTACTTC.